The sequence of this T cell receptor (beta chain) was determined in a study of control samples from healthy donors and cancer patients. Only in-frame clones appear in the TCRdb table, and some are missing; sequencing was by immunoSEQ multiplex PCR. The data contain 85,000 to 90,000 clones, more than 75% of them seen just once; the ten biggest clones take up 20% to 25%. The germline CDR1 and CDR2 sequences are LGHDT and YNNKEL (reference sequence). The CDR3 covers 18 residues. V shed 1 base, J shed 5 bases, and the junction held 11 bases outside the gene matches. This sequence originates from a man aged 25-40 years in good health. The V and J genes are TRBV3-1 (or the pseudogene TRBV3-2) and TRBJ2-1; TRBD1 agrees at 10 bases. The sample consisted of blood. The CDR3 loop reads CASSQGVRTGGINNEQFF. CDR3 sequence (DNA): TGTGCCAGCAGCCAAGGTGTAAGGACAGGGGGAATTAACAATGAGCAGTTCTTC.